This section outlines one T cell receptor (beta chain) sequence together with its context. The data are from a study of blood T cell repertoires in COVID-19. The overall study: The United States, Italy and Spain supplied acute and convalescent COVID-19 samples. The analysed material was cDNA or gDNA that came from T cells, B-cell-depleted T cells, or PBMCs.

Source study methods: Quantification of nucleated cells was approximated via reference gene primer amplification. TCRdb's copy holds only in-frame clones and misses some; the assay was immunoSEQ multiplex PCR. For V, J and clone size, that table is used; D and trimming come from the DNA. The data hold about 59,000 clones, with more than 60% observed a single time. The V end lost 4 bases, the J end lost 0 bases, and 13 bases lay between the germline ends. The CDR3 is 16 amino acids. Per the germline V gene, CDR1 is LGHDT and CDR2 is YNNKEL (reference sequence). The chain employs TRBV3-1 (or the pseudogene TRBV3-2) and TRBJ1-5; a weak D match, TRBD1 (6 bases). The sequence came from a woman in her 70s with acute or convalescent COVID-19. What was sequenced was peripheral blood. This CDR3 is CASSPTVGASNQPQHF. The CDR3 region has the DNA TGTGCCAGCAGCCCCACCGTGGGGGCTAGCAATCAGCCCCAGCATTTT.